This TCR beta chain was identified in a study of CD8 T cells in Susac syndrome. Concerning this clonotype itself: Antigen: not known.

Random hexamers primed reverse transcription of about 0.5 to 1 ug RNA. TCRdb redid the calling of the immunoSEQ multiplex PCR reads with MiXCR, one entry per CDR3 protein. This table holds approximately 150,000 distinct CDR3 sequences, 92% found once. In germline, CDR1 is DFQATT, CDR2 SNEGSKA (reference sequence). CDR3 size: 12 residues. Trimming stripped 5 bases from V and 13 bases from J, with 17 bases between. Study-wide results and limits: In its TCR sequencing and HLA analysis, the study acknowledged that the number of individuals was relatively small.

Sequencing used CD4+ T cells from PBMCs. This TCR came from a human donor in good health. V is TRBV20-1 and J is TRBJ1-4, with a weak D call TRBD1 (5 bases). The chain's CDR3 is CSAREGPGRLFF. The CDR3 DNA reads as TGCAGTGCTCGCGAGGGGCCAGGTAGACTGTTTTTT.